These T cell receptor beta chains were read from a single sample in a study of T cell responses to AZD1222 COVID-19 vaccine. The repertoire was sequenced with immunoSEQ multiplex PCR; TCRdb's copy has only in-frame clones and lacks some. The table lists tens of thousands of clones, around 86% of them singletons, with less than 20% in the top ten. The sequences come from peripheral blood, collected 28 days after the second AZD1222 dose. The receptor set was obtained from an adult who received the AZD1222 COVID-19 vaccine. Both conserved end residues are part of each CDR3. D genes are given only for firm matches. Part of the rows lack a size; the others show once, few, many or a class for expanded clones.

>TRBJ1-2|TRBV18|.|13|.
CASSPPSIYGYTF
TGTGCCAGCTCACCACCGTCCATCTATGGCTACACCTTC
>TRBJ2-2|TRBV6-2/TRBV6-3|once|14|.
CASSSRRNTGELFF
TGTGCCAGCAGTTCCCGACGGAACACCGGGGAGCTGTTTTTT
>TRBJ1-5|TRBV6-6|.|14|.
CASTKRSSDQPQHF
TGTGCCAGCACCAAGAGGAGTTCGGATCAGCCCCAGCATTTT
>TRBJ1-3|TRBV6-5|.|15|.
CASSYSRGDGNTIYF
TGTGCCAGCAGTTACTCGAGGGGGGATGGAAACACCATATATTTT
>TRBJ1-6|TRBV3-1/TRBV3-2|.|14|TRBD1
CASSAGQGSSPLHF
TGTGCCAGCAGTGCTGGACAGGGATCCTCACCCCTCCACTTT
>TRBJ1-1|TRBV5-1|once|17|.
CASSPRGGPKEYTEAFF
TGCGCCAGCAGCCCTCGTGGGGGTCCTAAGGAGTACACTGAAGCTTTCTTT
>TRBJ2-7|TRBV6-1|.|15|.
CASSEGAGSTYEQYF
TGTGCCAGCAGTGAAGGAGCAGGGAGCACCTACGAGCAGTACTTC
>TRBJ2-1|TRBV14|.|14|TRBD2
CASSSIAGGHEQFF
TGTGCCAGCAGCTCGATAGCGGGGGGACATGAGCAGTTCTTC
>TRBJ2-7|TRBV30|.|14|.
CAWGKGTGDYEQYF
TGTGCCTGGGGGAAGGGGACGGGGGACTACGAGCAGTACTTC
>TRBJ2-1|TRBV7-8|once|14|.
CASSRGGGYNEQFF
TGTGCCAGCAGCAGGGGGGGCGGCTACAATGAGCAGTTCTTC
>TRBJ1-1|TRBV4-1|.|15|.
CASSQDRGGGDGTFF
TGCGCCAGCAGCCAAGATCGGGGAGGGGGAGATGGGACTTTCTTT
>TRBJ1-2|TRBV28|.|14|.
CASSLTGSNYGYTF
TGTGCCAGCAGTTTAACAGGGAGCAACTATGGCTACACCTTC
>TRBJ1-1|TRBV9|.|15|.
CASSLGGGLGTEAFF
TGTGCCAGCAGTCTAGGGGGGGGGCTTGGCACTGAAGCTTTCTTT
>TRBJ2-2|TRBV11-3|.|18|.
CASSLDPGYPPNTGELFF
TGTGCCAGCAGCTTAGATCCCGGCTATCCCCCCAACACCGGGGAGCTGTTTTTT
>TRBJ1-2|TRBV6-5|.|15|.
CASRTTGSQPWGYTF
TGTGCCAGCAGGACCACCGGGTCTCAGCCTTGGGGCTACACCTTC
>TRBJ1-1|TRBV24-1|once|13|.
CATRTAMNTEAFF
TGTGCCACCAGGACAGCTATGAACACTGAAGCTTTCTTT
>TRBJ1-3|TRBV6-5|.|13|.
CARGGWGGNTIYF
TGTGCCAGAGGGGGGTGGGGTGGAAACACCATATATTTT
>TRBJ1-2|TRBV27|.|13|.
CASSFDSTGGYTF
TGTGCCAGCAGTTTTGACAGTACGGGTGGCTACACCTTC
>TRBJ2-4|TRBV18|.|18|.
CASSKLPSTDLAKNIQYF
TGTGCCAGCTCCAAACTTCCTTCGACAGATCTAGCCAAAAACATTCAGTACTTC
>TRBJ2-7|TRBV7-6|.|14|TRBD2
CASSPGGGRTEQYF
TGTGCCAGCAGCCCCGGGGGGGGCCGGACGGAGCAGTACTTC
>TRBJ2-2|TRBV6-4|.|15|TRBD2
CASSGTSGDTGELFF
TGTGCCAGCAGTGGGACTAGCGGGGACACCGGGGAGCTGTTTTTT
>TRBJ1-3|TRBV30|.|12|TRBD1
CAGTGSGNTIYF
TGTGCCGGGACAGGGTCAGGAAACACCATATATTTT
>TRBJ1-4|TRBV5-1|.|14|.
CASSLVGSDEKLFF
TGCGCCAGCAGCTTGGTCGGGTCGGATGAAAAACTGTTTTTT
>TRBJ1-3|TRBV30|.|12|.
CAWSSSGNTIYF
TGTGCCTGGAGTTCCTCTGGAAACACCATATATTTT
>TRBJ2-7|TRBV5-4|few|13|.
CASSSRDLYEQYF
TGTGCCAGCAGCTCCAGGGATCTCTACGAGCAGTACTTC
>TRBJ1-5|TRBV10-3|.|15|.
CAIRETGNSNQPQHF
TGTGCCATCAGGGAGACGGGAAATAGCAATCAGCCCCAGCATTTT